The 12 T cell receptor beta chains in this list originate from one sample, sequenced in a study of control samples from healthy donors and cancer patients. TCRdb keeps only in-frame clones here, not all; method: immunoSEQ multiplex PCR. The table lists 55,000 to 75,000 clones, around 87% of them singletons, with under 2.5% in the top ten. The material sequenced was PBMCs. All receptors come from a woman aged 50 to 60 with head and neck cancer.

This chain links TRBV30 with TRBJ2-7; 15 bases match TRBD2. This CDR3 comprises 14 residues. V trimming: 5 bases; J trimming: 4 bases; junction bases outside the gene matches: 3. From germline, CDR1 is GTSNPN and CDR2 SVGIG (reference sequence). The CDR3 nucleotides read TGTGCCTGGGTGGGGACTAGCGGGGGGTACGAGCAGTACTTC. This translates into CAWVGTSGGYEQYF.

The V gene is TRBV6-1, the J gene TRBJ2-7; 9 nucleotides align to TRBD2. V shed 2 bases and J 0 bases; nucleotides not matched to a gene: 5. The CDR3 spans 16 residues. CDR1 and CDR2 (germline): MNHNS, SASEGT. The CDR3: CASSELLRGGSYEQYF. Written as DNA, the CDR3 is TGTGCCAGCAGTGAATTACTGCGGGGGGGCTCCTACGAGCAGTACTTC.

This chain connects TRBV28 to TRBJ1-6; 8 bases fit TRBD1. The CDR3 runs to 13 residues. Trimming removed 8 bases from V and 9 bases from J; junction bases left unmatched: 6. Germline-derived CDR1 and CDR2 are MDHEN and SYDVKM. The CDR3 reads CASEAGGLSPLHF. DNA for the CDR3: TGTGCCAGCGAGGCAGGGGGCCTTTCACCCCTCCACTTT.

The chain carries TRBV30 and TRBJ2-2; D is undetermined. Looked up from germline, CDR1 is GTSNPN and CDR2 is SVGIG (reference sequence). The V end was cut by 3 bases, the J end by 8 bases, with 16 bases between. The CDR3 loop spans 14 amino acids. The CDR3 bases are TGTGCCTGGAGAGCACGTACCAAGGGAGGGGAGCTGTTTTTT. This translates into CAWRARTKGGELFF.

The rearrangement uses TRBV27 and TRBJ2-1; weak D call: TRBD1 (5 bases). CDR3 length: 12 residues. From germline, CDR1 is MNHEY and CDR2 SMNVEV (reference sequence). V lost 6 bases and J lost 7, with 10 bases in between. The CDR3 DNA reads TGTGCCAGCAGGACCAAGGGGAATGAGCAGTTCTTC. The encoded protein is CASRTKGNEQFF.

The chain uses TRBV15 and TRBJ2-7, with 8 bases matching TRBD1. V shed 0 bases and J 3 bases; nucleotides not matched to a gene: 1. Germline loops: CDR1 LNHNV, CDR2 YYDKDF (reference sequence). The CDR3 is 14 amino acids. The CDR3 sequence is CATSRDTGGYEQYF. CDR3 DNA sequence: TGTGCCACCAGCAGAGATACAGGGGGCTACGAGCAGTACTTC.

The chain combines TRBV5-1 with TRBJ1-2, with 8 positions matching TRBD1. V shed 2 bases and J 4 bases; nucleotides not matched to a gene: 13. The germline V gene has CDR1 SGHRS and CDR2 YFSETQ. CDR3 length: 17 amino acids. This CDR3 is CASSFRGTGSDSYGYTF. The CDR3 coding sequence is TGCGCCAGCAGCTTTAGGGGGACAGGTTCGGACAGCTATGGCTACACCTTC.

CDR3 DNA: TGTGCCAGCAGTTCCGGGACGGACTGGTATGGCTACACCTTC. Translating it yields CASSSGTDWYGYTF. The chain carries TRBV28 and TRBJ1-2; perhaps TRBD1 as D (5 bases). This CDR3 has 14 amino acids. V was pared by 4 bases and J by 5 bases, with 14 bases between. The germline V gene encodes CDR1 MDHEN and CDR2 SYDVKM.

This rearrangement joins TRBV2 to TRBJ2-2; TRBD2 is a possible D gene (5 bases). V was trimmed by 5 bases and J by 0 bases, leaving 10 bases between them. CDR3 length: 15 amino acids. Germline V CDR1 and CDR2: SNHLY, FYNNEI. The chain's CDR3 is CASSRLSPNTGELFF. CDR3 in DNA: TGTGCCAGCAGTCGACTATCCCCGAACACCGGGGAGCTGTTTTTT.

The V call is TRBV6-2 or TRBV6-3, the J call TRBJ2-7, with TRBD1 identical over 10 bases. The CDR3 contains 17 residues. The germline V gene encodes CDR1 MNHEY and CDR2 SVGEGT. V lost 5 bases and J lost 3; bases outside the gene matches: 13. The CDR3, as DNA: TGTGCCAGCAGTCCGGGACAGGGGCGGAAGAATGACTACGAGCAGTACTTC. Its protein product is CASSPGQGRKNDYEQYF.

The rearrangement uses TRBV5-4 and TRBJ1-1; 9 nucleotides agree with TRBD1. Looked up from germline, CDR1 is SGHNT and CDR2 is YYREEE (reference sequence). This CDR3 region has 15 residues. The V segment lost 0 bases and the J segment 4 bases; nucleotides outside the gene matches: 4. CDR3 amino acids: CASSLGGTGPTEAFF. The CDR3 DNA reads TGTGCCAGCAGCTTGGGAGGGACAGGGCCCACTGAAGCTTTCTTT.

The V call is TRBV28, the J call TRBJ1-4; the D gene is possibly TRBD1 (6 bases). CDR3 length equals 14 residues. Deletions cut 5 bases from V and 8 bases from J, with 15 bases between. Germline lookup yields CDR1 MDHEN and CDR2 SYDVKM. The CDR3 DNA follows: TGTGCCAGCAGTAGGATGGGGGCGATGGAAAAACTGTTTTTT. It specifies CASSRMGAMEKLFF.